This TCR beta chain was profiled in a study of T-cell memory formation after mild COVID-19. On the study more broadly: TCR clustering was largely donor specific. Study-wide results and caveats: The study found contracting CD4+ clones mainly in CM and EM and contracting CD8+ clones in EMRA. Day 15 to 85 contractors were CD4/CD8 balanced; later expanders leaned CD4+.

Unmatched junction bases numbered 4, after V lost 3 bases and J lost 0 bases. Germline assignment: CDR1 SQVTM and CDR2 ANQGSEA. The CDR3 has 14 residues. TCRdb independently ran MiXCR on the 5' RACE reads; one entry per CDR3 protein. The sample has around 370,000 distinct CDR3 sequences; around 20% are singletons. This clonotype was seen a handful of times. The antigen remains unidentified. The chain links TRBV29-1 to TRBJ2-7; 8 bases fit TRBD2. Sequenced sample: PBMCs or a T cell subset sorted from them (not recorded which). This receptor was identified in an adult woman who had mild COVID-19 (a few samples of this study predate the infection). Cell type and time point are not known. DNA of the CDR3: TGCAGCGTTGAGGTTGGGACTAGCTCCTACGAGCAGTACTTC. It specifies CSVEVGTSSYEQYF.